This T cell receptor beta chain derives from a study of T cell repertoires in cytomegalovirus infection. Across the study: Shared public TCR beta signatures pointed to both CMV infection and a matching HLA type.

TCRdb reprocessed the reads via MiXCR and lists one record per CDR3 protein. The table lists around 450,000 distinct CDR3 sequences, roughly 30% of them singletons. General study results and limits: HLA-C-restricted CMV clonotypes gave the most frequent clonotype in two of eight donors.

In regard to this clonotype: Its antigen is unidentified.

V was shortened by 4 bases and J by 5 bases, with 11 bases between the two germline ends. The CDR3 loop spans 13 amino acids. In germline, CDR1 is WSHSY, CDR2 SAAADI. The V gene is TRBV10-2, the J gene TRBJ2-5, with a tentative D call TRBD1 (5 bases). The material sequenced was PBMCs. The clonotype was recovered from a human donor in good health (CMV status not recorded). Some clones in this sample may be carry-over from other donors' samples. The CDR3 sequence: CASSVRGMETQYF. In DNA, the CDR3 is TGCGCCAGCAGTGTTAGGGGCATGGAGACCCAGTACTTC.